The 31 T cell receptor beta chains reported below all come from one sample, sequenced in a study of human thymus T cells (dated by TCRdb to between 2020 and 2021). Thymus tissue was collected as surgical resects that were removed during corrective cardiac surgery. The library was generated by the immunoSEQ multiplex PCR assay. TCRdb obtained this table from immuneACCESS and retained in-frame rearrangements with V and J assigned. These tables miss some clones; where compared with another copy, unresolved V genes account for less than half of the shortfall, and the remainder is unexplained. For this sample there are roughly 130,000 clones; about 93% appear just once. The ten largest clonotypes hold 0.02% to 0.03% of the sample. Material for sequencing was thymus tissue. These receptors were collected from a boy in the first two years of life with a congenital heart defect but otherwise immunologically healthy.

This chain uses TRBV14 with TRBJ2-7; D possibly corresponds to TRBD1 (6 bases). Germline values: CDR1 SGHDN, CDR2 FVKESK. The CDR3 is 12 amino acids. Trimming took off 0 bases at V and 6 bases at J, with 6 bases between the two ends. CDR3 nucleotides: TGTGCCAGCAGCCAAGAGGGGGCCGAGCAGTACTTC. The encoded protein is CASSQEGAEQYF.

This clone showed up just a few times. The chain combines TRBV4-2 with TRBJ1-1; no clear D gene. The CDR3 totals 11 residues. Per the germline V gene, CDR1 is LGHNA and CDR2 is YNFKEQ. V dropped 2 bases and J dropped 5 bases, with 3 bases sitting between them. CDR3 nucleotide sequence: TGTGCCAGCAGCCAACGGACTGAAGCTTTCTTT. It is translated as CASSQRTEAFF.

This clone was observed a single time. The chain couples TRBV27 to TRBJ2-5; D unresolved. The CDR3 loop spans 14 amino acids. Germline V CDR1 and CDR2: MNHEY, SMNVEV (reference sequence). Trimming shortened V by 1 base and J by 2 bases, and 8 bases separated the two germline ends. This CDR3 is CASSLFGLQETQYF. The CDR3 bases are TGTGCCAGCAGTTTATTTGGGTTACAAGAGACCCAGTACTTC.

The CDR3 loop is CASSQSEGTGGNDIYF. Here the CDR3 DNA reads TGCGCCAGCAGCCAATCGGAGGGGACAGGGGGAAACGACATATATTTT. The rearrangement joins TRBV4-3 to TRBJ1-3; 11 bases match TRBD1. Per germline, CDR1 LGHNA and CDR2 YSLEER. Germline trimming cut 2 bases from V and 12 bases from J; bases unmatched to any gene: 12. The CDR3 spans 16 residues.

This clone was counted a single time. This chain joins TRBV4-3 and TRBJ1-2; a weak D match, TRBD1 (6 bases). CDR1 and CDR2 from the germline V gene are LGHNA and YSLEER. The CDR3 contains 11 residues. The DNA of the CDR3 is TGCGCTACTGGACAGCATGATGGCTACACCTTC. Its protein product is CATGQHDGYTF.

V usage is TRBV4-1 and J usage is TRBJ2-7; D may be TRBD1 or TRBD2 (5 bases each). Trimming shortened V by 0 bases and J by 3 bases, and 15 bases separated the two germline ends. Germline lookup yields CDR1 MGHRA and CDR2 YSYEKL. This CDR3 is 16 amino acids long. Here the CDR3 reads CASSQDPGDQLYEQYF. The CDR3 DNA sequence: TGCGCCAGCAGCCAAGATCCCGGGGACCAACTCTACGAGCAGTACTTC.

The chain recombines TRBV28 with TRBJ2-3; 11 nucleotides align to TRBD2. Germline assignment: CDR1 MDHEN and CDR2 SYDVKM. With V trimmed by 5 bases and J by 0 bases, 13 bases remained unmatched. The CDR3 extends over 19 amino acids. CDR3 bases: TGTGCCAGCAGTGGACTAGCGGGCGCCCCGTCGATTAGCACAGATACGCAGTATTTT. Its protein is CASSGLAGAPSISTDTQYF.

The genes are TRBV6-6 and TRBJ1-1, with D maybe TRBD1 (6 bases). The CDR3 is 12 residues long. Germline lookup yields CDR1 MNHNY and CDR2 SVGAGI (reference sequence). Trimming stripped 8 bases from V and 4 bases from J, with 11 bases between. The CDR3 protein is CASGGPGTEAFF. The CDR3, as DNA: TGTGCCAGCGGGGGCCCTGGCACTGAAGCTTTCTTT.

The chain joins TRBV4-1 to TRBJ2-1, with D perhaps TRBD1 (5 bases). The V end lost 4 bases, the J end lost 5 bases, and 21 bases lay between the germline ends. This CDR3 has 17 amino acids. Germline assignment: CDR1 MGHRA and CDR2 YSYEKL. The CDR3 DNA sequence: TGCGCCAGCAGCCCCGTCGGGCAGGGTCCCGAAGACAATGAGCAGTTCTTC. Amino acids: CASSPVGQGPEDNEQFF.

The CDR3 reads CASSFSGGAQAGEQYF. DNA of the CDR3: TGTGCCAGCAGCTTTAGCGGGGGGGCCCAAGCAGGCGAGCAGTACTTC. The chain has TRBV7-2 and TRBJ2-7, with 11 bases that match TRBD2. V lost 3 bases and J lost 6; bases outside the gene matches: 10. The CDR3 is 16 residues long. Germline assignment: CDR1 SGHTA and CDR2 FQGNSA.

The gene calls are TRBV14 and TRBJ2-3; no clear D. Trimming stripped 4 bases from V and 6 bases from J, with 11 bases between. CDR1 and CDR2 (germline): SGHDN, FVKESK. This CDR3 region has 13 residues. The CDR3 bases are TGTGCCAGCAGCCGGCTACTCGCGGATACGCAGTATTTT. It yields the protein CASSRLLADTQYF.

The chain uses TRBV7-9 and TRBJ1-6; weak D call: TRBD1 (6 bases). This CDR3 has 16 amino acids. The V end lost 4 bases, the J end lost 8 bases, and 18 bases lay between the germline ends. Germline loops: CDR1 SEHNR, CDR2 FQNEAQ (reference sequence). In DNA form, the CDR3 reads TGTGCCAGCAGCTCAGGAAAACAGGGAAAGGATTCACCCCTCCACTTT. Its protein is CASSSGKQGKDSPLHF. Variable domain in full (rest from reference TRBV7-9 and TRBJ1-6): DTGVSQNPRHKITKRGQNVTFRCDPISEHNRLYWYRQTLGQGPEFLTYFQNEAQLEKSRLLSDRFSAERPKGSFSTLEIQRTEQGDSAMYLCASSSGKQGKDSPLHFGNGTRLTVT.

The rearrangement joins TRBV7-2 to TRBJ2-1; TRBD2 aligns across 11 bases. The CDR3 is 19 amino acids. V lost 4 bases to trimming and J lost 4 bases; unmatched junction nucleotides: 15. Germline CDR1 and CDR2: SGHTA and FQGNSA. The CDR3 DNA sequence: TGTGCCAGCAGCTCTACCTATTTAGCGGGGGGGCCGGATTACAATGAGCAGTTCTTC. This codes for CASSSTYLAGGPDYNEQFF.

The V and J genes are TRBV19 and TRBJ1-4; maybe TRBD1 (5 bases). V dropped 3 bases and J dropped 7 bases, with 12 bases sitting between them. This CDR3 has 14 amino acids. Per germline, CDR1 LNHDA and CDR2 SQIVND (reference sequence). This chain's CDR3 is CASSISWGGEKLFF. In DNA, the CDR3 is TGTGCCAGTAGTATCTCCTGGGGGGGTGAAAAACTGTTTTTT.

V usage is TRBV23-1 and J usage is TRBJ1-6; D uncertain. TRBV23-1 is known as an ORF, though its function is uncertain. The CDR3 covers 18 residues. Between the trimmed V and J ends, which lost 0 bases and 5 bases, there was a span of 17 bases. The DNA of the CDR3 is TGCGCCAGCAGTCAATCGTGCTACAGAATCCTCCATAATTCACCCCTCCACTTT. Its protein product is CASSQSCYRILHNSPLHF.

V is TRBV6-5 and J is TRBJ2-7, with D unclear. This CDR3 is 13 amino acids long. Per the germline V gene, CDR1 is MNHEY and CDR2 is SVGAGI. V lost 6 bases and J 2 bases, leaving 11 bases between the germline ends. The CDR3 loop reads CASRLDGTYEQYF. CDR3 nucleotides: TGTGCCAGCAGGTTGGACGGAACCTACGAGCAGTACTTC.

V and J are TRBV28 and TRBJ2-2; D is unresolved. This CDR3 contains 16 residues. CDR1 is MDHEN and CDR2 is SYDVKM in the germline V gene. V lost 3 bases, J lost 2 bases, and 13 bases lay in between. The CDR3 reads CASSFRPHTNTGELFF. CDR3 DNA sequence: TGTGCCAGCAGTTTCCGGCCCCATACTAACACCGGGGAGCTGTTTTTT.

The J gene is TRBJ2-3, the V gene TRBV7-9; D gene unclear. CDR3 length: 13 amino acids. V gave up 1 base and J gave up 5 bases, with 7 bases separating them. Germline V gene data show CDR1 as SEHNR and CDR2 as FQNEAQ (reference sequence). The CDR3 nucleotides are TGTGCCAGCAGCTTAGGGGTAGGAGATACGCAGTATTTT. The encoded protein is CASSLGVGDTQYF.

V and J are TRBV5-1 and TRBJ1-5, with TRBD1 matching over 9 bases. CDR1 is SGHRS, CDR2 YFSETQ, per germline. V lost 5 bases, J lost 6 bases, and 6 bases stayed unmatched. The CDR3 covers 14 residues. Written as DNA, the CDR3 is TGCGCCAGCAGTCTGACAGGGGGTACTCAGCCCCAGCATTTT. Its translation is CASSLTGGTQPQHF.

The chain links TRBV28 to TRBJ1-3, with D uncertain. Trimming left V 1 base short and J 11 bases short, with 12 bases between. The CDR3 totals 13 residues. Per germline, CDR1 MDHEN and CDR2 SYDVKM. CDR3 region: CASSLSASWAIYF. The DNA of the CDR3 is TGTGCCAGCAGTTTATCCGCCTCCTGGGCCATATATTTT. The full variable domain, completed using reference TRBV28 and TRBJ1-3, is DVKVTQSSRYLVKRTGEKVFLECVQDMDHENMFWYRQDPGLGLRLIYFSYDVKMKEKGDIPEGYSVSREKKERFSLILESASTNQTSMYLCASSLSASWAIYFGEGSWLTVV.

The rearrangement joins TRBV30 to TRBJ2-2, with D possibly matching TRBD2 (6 bases). The CDR3 contains 11 residues. CDR1 is GTSNPN, CDR2 SVGIG, per germline (reference sequence). The CDR3 region is CASGLRGELFF. Here the CDR3 DNA reads TGTGCATCCGGACTAAGGGGGGAGCTGTTTTTT.

This chain connects TRBV7-1 to TRBJ2-5; TRBD2 matches 11 bases. TRBV7-1 is an ORF for which the function is uncertain. After removal of 4 bases from V and 4 bases from J, the junction contained 8 bases not matched to a gene. The CDR3 has 16 residues. The CDR3 spells CASSLVAGGSRETQYF. CDR3 coding DNA: TGTGCCAGCAGCTTAGTAGCGGGGGGGTCTAGAGAGACCCAGTACTTC.

The chain combines TRBV9 with TRBJ1-3; D possibly corresponds to TRBD1 (5 bases). Trimming removed 6 bases from V and 0 bases from J, with 10 bases in between. The V gene's germline CDR1 is SGDLS and CDR2 YYNGEE. The CDR3 length is 14 residues. The CDR3 spells CASTRGRSGNTIYF. The CDR3 DNA is TGTGCCAGCACGAGGGGTCGCTCTGGAAACACCATATATTTT.

The chain joins TRBV19 to TRBJ2-7; 10 positions match TRBD2. CDR1 and CDR2 (germline): LNHDA, SQIVND (reference sequence). CDR3 size: 17 residues. V dropped 1 base and J dropped 1; count of bases not matched to a gene: 7. The CDR3 loop is CASSIVSGGRSSYEQYF. The CDR3, as DNA: TGTGCCAGTAGTATAGTTAGCGGGGGGAGATCGTCCTACGAGCAGTACTTC.

CDR3 bases: TGCGCCAGCAGCCAAGATTCGGCCCCAGCGGGGGCCACCGGGGAGCTGTTTTTT. This gives the protein CASSQDSAPAGATGELFF. V gene TRBV4-3 combines with J gene TRBJ2-2, with 8 bases that match TRBD2. V lost 0 bases, J lost 4 bases, and 10 bases stayed unmatched. This CDR3 has 18 residues. The V gene's germline CDR1 is LGHNA and CDR2 YSLEER.

The chain has TRBV5-1 and TRBJ1-1; D unclear. Germline assignment: CDR1 SGHRS and CDR2 YFSETQ. The CDR3 consists of 15 residues. V lost 4 bases, J lost 4 bases, and 17 bases lay in between. The CDR3 DNA reads as TGCGCCAGCAGCCCGGAGACCGCCGAGGGCACTGAAGCTTTCTTT. It yields the protein CASSPETAEGTEAFF.

The chain joins TRBV5-5 to TRBJ2-7, with 7 bases identical to TRBD2. V lost 2 bases to trimming and J lost 5 bases; unmatched junction nucleotides: 16. CDR1 and CDR2 (germline): SGHKS, YYEKEE (reference sequence). The CDR3 is made up of 17 amino acids. In nucleotides, the CDR3 is TGTGCCAGCAGCTTTCGTGATGTGGGGGAGGGCTCTGACGAGCAGTACTTC. Translating it yields CASSFRDVGEGSDEQYF.

V is TRBV7-2 and J is TRBJ1-2, with a possible D match to TRBD1 (5 bases). The CDR3 spans 20 residues. Trimming took 0 bases from V and 2 from J, leaving 25 bases between them. Germline CDR1 and CDR2: SGHTA and FQGNSA. In nucleotides, the CDR3 is TGTGCCAGCAGCTTAGCAACGAAAAATCTCCCAGTCAGGGAAAACTATGGCTACACCTTC. As protein: CASSLATKNLPVRENYGYTF.

The V gene is TRBV28, the J gene TRBJ2-7, with D possibly matching TRBD1 (6 bases). Trimming cost V 8 bases and J 2 bases, with 10 bases left between them. The CDR3 is made up of 12 amino acids. CDR1 and CDR2 (germline): MDHEN, SYDVKM. The CDR3 protein is CASRDTTYEQYF. CDR3 DNA sequence: TGTGCCAGCCGGGACACCACCTACGAGCAGTACTTC. Supplemented by reference TRBV28 and TRBJ2-7, the full variable domain reads DVKVTQSSRYLVKRTGEKVFLECVQDMDHENMFWYRQDPGLGLRLIYFSYDVKMKEKGDIPEGYSVSREKKERFSLILESASTNQTSMYLCASRDTTYEQYFGPGTRLTVT.

The chain joins TRBV7-2 to TRBJ2-1, with 16 bases fitting TRBD2. The V and J ends lost 5 bases and 8 bases, in that order; junction bases with no gene match: 6. The V gene's germline CDR1 is SGHTA and CDR2 FQGNSA. The CDR3 consists of 16 residues. CDR3 DNA sequence: TGTGCCAGCAGCCCGGGACTAGCGGGGGGGCCCGATGAGCAGTTCTTC. It specifies CASSPGLAGGPDEQFF.

The V gene is TRBV4-2, the J gene TRBJ1-4; weak D call: TRBD1 (6 bases). The CDR3 sequence is 14 residues long. CDR1 is LGHNA and CDR2 is YNFKEQ in the germline V gene. V dropped 1 base and J dropped 4 bases, with 7 bases sitting between them. CDR3 sequence reads: CASSQGQVNEKLFF. For the CDR3, the DNA is TGTGCCAGCAGCCAAGGACAGGTTAATGAAAAACTGTTTTTT.